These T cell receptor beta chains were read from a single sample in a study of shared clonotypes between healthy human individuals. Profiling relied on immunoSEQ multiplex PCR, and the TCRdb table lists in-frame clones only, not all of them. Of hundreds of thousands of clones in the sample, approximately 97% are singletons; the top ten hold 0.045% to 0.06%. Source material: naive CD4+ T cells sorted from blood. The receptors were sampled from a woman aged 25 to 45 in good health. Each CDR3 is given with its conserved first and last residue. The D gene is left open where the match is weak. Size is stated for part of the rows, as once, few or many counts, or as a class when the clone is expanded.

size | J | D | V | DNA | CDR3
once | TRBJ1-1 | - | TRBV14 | TGTGCCAGCAGCTTGGTAAATTTGAACACTGAAGCTTTCTTT | CASSLVNLNTEAFF
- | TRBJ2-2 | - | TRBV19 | TGTGCCAGTAACGACCGAGAAACCGGGGAGCTGTTTTTT | CASNDRETGELFF
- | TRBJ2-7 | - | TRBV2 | TGTGCCAGGGGCAGGATGAGCGGTAAAAGCTCCTACGAGCAGTACTTC | CARGRMSGKSSYEQYF
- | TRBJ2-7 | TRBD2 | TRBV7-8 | TGTGCCAGCAGCTTAGAGGGACTAGCGGGAGAGTGCGAGCAGTACTTC | CASSLEGLAGECEQYF
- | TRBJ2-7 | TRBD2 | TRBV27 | TGTGCCAGCAGAAGTAGCGGGATTAAATACTACGAGCAGTACTTC | CASRSSGIKYYEQYF
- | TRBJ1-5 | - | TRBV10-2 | TGCGCCAGCAGACGACAGAGAAATCAGCCCCAGCATTTT | CASRRQRNQPQHF
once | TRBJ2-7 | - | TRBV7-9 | TGTGCCAGCAGCCTCCGGTACGAGCAGTACTTC | CASSLRYEQYF
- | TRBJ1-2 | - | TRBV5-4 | TGTGCCAGCAGCTTGACAGGGCAAAGTGGCTACACCTTC | CASSLTGQSGYTF
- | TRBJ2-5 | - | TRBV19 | TGTGCCAGCCAGGGGCCACTTCGCGAGACCCAGTACTTC | CASQGPLRETQYF
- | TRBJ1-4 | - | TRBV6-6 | TGTGCCAGCAGTTACTCGGCCGCACGGGTAAAACTGTTTTTT | CASSYSAARVKLFF
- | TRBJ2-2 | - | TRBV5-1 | TGCGCCAGCAGCTGGGACAACACCGGGGAGCTGTTTTTT | CASSWDNTGELFF
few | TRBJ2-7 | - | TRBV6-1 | TGTGCCAGCAGTGAAGGGGGGCGCGAGCAGTACTTC | CASSEGGREQYF
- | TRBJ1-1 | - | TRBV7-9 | TGTGCCAGCAGCTCTAACGCTCCCCCCGGCGAAGCTTTCTTT | CASSSNAPPGEAFF
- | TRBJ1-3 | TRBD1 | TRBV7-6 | TGTGCCAGCAGCCCGACAGGGTACTCTGGAAACACCATATATTTT | CASSPTGYSGNTIYF
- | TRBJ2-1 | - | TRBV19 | TGTGCCAGTAGTATTGGTCACTACAATGAGCAGTTCTTC | CASSIGHYNEQFF
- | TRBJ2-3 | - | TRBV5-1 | TGCGCCAGCAGCTTGGGGGGTGACCAAGATACGCAGTATTTT | CASSLGGDQDTQYF
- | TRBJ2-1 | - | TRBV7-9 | TGTGCCAGCAGCTTAGCAGGTAGCGGAATCGCAGGGATTGAGCAGTTCTTC | CASSLAGSGIAGIEQFF
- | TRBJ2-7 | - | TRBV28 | TGTGCCAGCAGCGTGGAGGGCTACGAGCAGTACTTC | CASSVEGYEQYF
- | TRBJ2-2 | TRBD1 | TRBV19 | TGTGCCAGTTCCGGTACAGGGGGCACCGGGGAGCTGTTTTTT | CASSGTGGTGELFF
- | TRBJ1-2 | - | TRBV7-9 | TGTGCCAGCAGCTTATGGGGAGACTATGGCTACACCTTC | CASSLWGDYGYTF
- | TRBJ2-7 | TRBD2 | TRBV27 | TGTGCCAGCAGTCCACTAGCGGGAACGAACGAGCAGTACTTC | CASSPLAGTNEQYF
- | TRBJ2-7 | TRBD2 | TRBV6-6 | TGTGCCAGCGTAGGACTAGCGGGCTACGAGCAGTACTTC | CASVGLAGYEQYF
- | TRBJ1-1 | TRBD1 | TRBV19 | TGTGCCAGTAGTATGGGACAGGGGGCCTGGGCTTTCTTT | CASSMGQGAWAFF
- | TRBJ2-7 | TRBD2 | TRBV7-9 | TGTGCCAGCAGCCCCCTCGGGAGGGAAGTCTACGAGCAGTACTTC | CASSPLGREVYEQYF
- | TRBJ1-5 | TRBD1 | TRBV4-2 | TGTGCCAGCAGCCAAACCGGGACAGGGGAACAGCCCCAGCATTTT | CASSQTGTGEQPQHF
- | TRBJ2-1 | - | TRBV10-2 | TGCGCCAGCAGAGAGGGGTGGTTGTACAATGAGCAGTTCTTC | CASREGWLYNEQFF
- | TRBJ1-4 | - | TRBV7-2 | TGTGCCAGCAGCGCAACCTCAGAGCCTTATGAAAAACTGTTTTTT | CASSATSEPYEKLFF
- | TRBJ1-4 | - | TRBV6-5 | TGTGCCATCGGATCTGCAACTAATGAAAAACTGTTTTTT | CAIGSATNEKLFF
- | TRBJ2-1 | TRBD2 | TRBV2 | TGTGCCAGCAGCCCTGAGGGACTAGCTTCCTACAATGAGCAGTTCTTC | CASSPEGLASYNEQFF
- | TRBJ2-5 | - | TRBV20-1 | TGCAGTGCTAATCGGAGAGAGACCCAGTACTTC | CSANRRETQYF
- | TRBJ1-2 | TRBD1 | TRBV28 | TGTGCCAGCAGTTCCCCCCCCGGGACAGGGCTCTATGGCTACACCTTC | CASSSPPGTGLYGYTF
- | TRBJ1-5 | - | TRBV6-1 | TGTGCCAGCAGTGCCGGGGGAAGGGATCAGCCCCAGCATTTT | CASSAGGRDQPQHF
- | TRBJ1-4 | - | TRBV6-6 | TGTGCCAGCACCACCCAGGGAGGGAGTAGTGAAAAACTGTTTTTT | CASTTQGGSSEKLFF
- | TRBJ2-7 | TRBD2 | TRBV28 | TGTGCCAGCAGTCCGACCCTTGGACTAGCGGGAGTAGAGGCCTACGAGCAGTACTTC | CASSPTLGLAGVEAYEQYF
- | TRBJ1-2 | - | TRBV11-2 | TGTGCCAGCAGCCGCTGGGGGAACTATGGCTACACCTTC | CASSRWGNYGYTF
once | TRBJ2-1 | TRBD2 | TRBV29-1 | TGCAGCCATACAGCGACTAGCGGGGTTTACAATGAGCAGTTCTTC | CSHTATSGVYNEQFF
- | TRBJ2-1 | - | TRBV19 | TGTGCCAGTAGTTCTCACCAGACCAATGAGCAGTTCTTC | CASSSHQTNEQFF
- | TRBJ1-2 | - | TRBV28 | TGTGCCAGCAGTTTAGTTGCGGGACGATGGGGCTACACCTTC | CASSLVAGRWGYTF
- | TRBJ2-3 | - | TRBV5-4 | TGTGCCAGCAGCCCCGGACGGCGTAGCACAGATACGCAGTATTTT | CASSPGRRSTDTQYF
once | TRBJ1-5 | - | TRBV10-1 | TGCGCCAGCAGTGACTATGGAGATCAGCCCCAGCATTTT | CASSDYGDQPQHF
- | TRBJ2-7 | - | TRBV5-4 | TGTGCCAGCAGCTGGGACGGCGCCTACCCTTTAATTTACGAGCAGTACTTC | CASSWDGAYPLIYEQYF
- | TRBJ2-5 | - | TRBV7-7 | TGTGCCAGCAGCCCTAGTCAAGAGACCCAGTACTTC | CASSPSQETQYF
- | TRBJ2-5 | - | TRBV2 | TGTGCCAGCAGTGAACAGGGACGAGAGACCCAGTACTTC | CASSEQGRETQYF
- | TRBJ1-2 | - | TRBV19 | TGTGCCAGTAGTATACGACAGACAGAAAACTATGGCTACACCTTC | CASSIRQTENYGYTF
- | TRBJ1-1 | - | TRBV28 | TGTGCCAGCAGTACACCGGGACGACGCACTGAAGCTTTCTTT | CASSTPGRRTEAFF
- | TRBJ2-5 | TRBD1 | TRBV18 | TGTGCCAGCTCACCACAGGACAGGGAGACCCAGTACTTC | CASSPQDRETQYF
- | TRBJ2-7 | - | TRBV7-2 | TGTGCCAGCAGCTTAAACGGATACGAGCAGTACTTC | CASSLNGYEQYF
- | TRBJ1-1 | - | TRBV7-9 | TGTGCCAGCAGCTTAATGGGGAACACTGAAGCTTTCTTT | CASSLMGNTEAFF
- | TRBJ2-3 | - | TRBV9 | TGTGCCAGCAGCGTAGTAGGGCTAGCAGGTGATACGCAGTATTTT | CASSVVGLAGDTQYF
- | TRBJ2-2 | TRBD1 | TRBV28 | TGTGCCAGCAGGAGACAGGGGGCCGGGAACACCGGGGAGCTGTTTTTT | CASRRQGAGNTGELFF
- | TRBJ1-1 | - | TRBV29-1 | TGCAGCGTTGTAGGGTATCAACTGAACACTGAAGCTTTCTTT | CSVVGYQLNTEAFF
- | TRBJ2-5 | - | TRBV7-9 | TGTGCCAGCAGCTTATTGGGGGAGACCCAGTACTTC | CASSLLGETQYF
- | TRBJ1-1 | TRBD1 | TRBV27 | TGTGCCAGCGGCACCCCCCGACAGGGGAACACTGAAGCTTTCTTT | CASGTPRQGNTEAFF
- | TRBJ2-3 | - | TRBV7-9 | TGTGCCAGCAGCCAAGGGGTAGGTAGCCCCACAGATACGCAGTATTTT | CASSQGVGSPTDTQYF
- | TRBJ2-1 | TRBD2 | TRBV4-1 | TGCGCCAGCAGCCGAGCGGGACTAGCGGGAGACAATGAGCAGTTCTTC | CASSRAGLAGDNEQFF